This TCR beta chain was documented in a study of blood T cell repertoires in COVID-19. The overall study: COVID-19 samples collected from the United States, Italy and Spain covered acute and convalescent phases. Nucleic acid was either cDNA or gDNA, and it came from T cells, B-cell-depleted T cells, or PBMCs.

Repertoires were generated with immunoSEQ multiplex PCR, while TCRdb's copy carries only in-frame clones and drops some. The sample holds some 95,000 clones, approximately 86% seen once. Germline values: CDR1 SGHNT, CDR2 YYREEE (reference sequence). The V and J ends lost 1 base and 1 base, in that order; junction bases with no gene match: 4. The CDR3 length is 15 residues. Sample: peripheral blood. The TCR originated in an elderly man with active or convalescent COVID-19. This chain joins TRBV5-4 and TRBJ2-5, with 7 bases fitting TRBD2. The CDR3 DNA sequence: TGTGCCAGCAGCTTGCGTAGCGGGCCCCAAGAGACCCAGTACTTC. Protein sequence: CASSLRSGPQETQYF. The entire variable domain, with the rest obtained from reference TRBV5-4 and TRBJ2-5, is as follows: ETGVTQSPTHLIKTRGQQVTLRCSSQSGHNTVSWYQQALGQGPQFIFQYYREEENGRGNFPPRFSGLQFPNYSSELNVNALELDDSALYLCASSLRSGPQETQYFGPGTRLLVL.